Sequencing of this T cell receptor beta chain was carried out in a study of blood T cell repertoires in COVID-19. Study-level information: Collection of acute and convalescent COVID-19 samples took place in the United States, Italy and Spain.

Everyone who took part was roughly 18 to 89 years old, and they came from roughly 25 US areas. Self-reported history from a screening survey and questionnaire set each donor's cohort. Up to 2 weeks before entering the study, exposed participants had met a COVID-19 case. This clone has at least ten counts. CDR3 length: 12 amino acids. Trimming removed 6 bases at V and 1 base at J, with 6 bases between. Germline CDR1 is MNHEY and CDR2 is SVGEGT. Produced via immunoSEQ multiplex PCR; TCRdb's table is partial and in-frame only. The table lists 180,000 or so clones, more than 75% of them singletons. The sequenced material came from PBMCs or T cells enriched from blood (not recorded which). This clonotype was sampled from a man aged 60 to 69 who had been exposed to COVID-19. This chain links TRBV6-2 or TRBV6-3 with TRBJ1-1, with D unresolved. The chain's CDR3 is CASSTQNTEAFF. DNA for the CDR3: TGTGCCAGCAGCACTCAGAACACTGAAGCTTTCTTT.